This TCR beta chain originates from a study of blood T cell repertoires in COVID-19. The wider study: PBMCs, B-cell-depleted T cells, or T cells were the source of the cDNA or gDNA that made up the material.

Participants, 18 to 89 years old, spanned some 23 US areas. Categorization into cohorts depended on clinical history that participants reported. Recovered status applied to Cohort 3 donors who had two consecutive negative PCRs. It also applied to those with clearance or with symptom resolution. V shed 5 bases, J shed 3 bases, and the junction held 6 bases outside the gene matches. The germline V gene has CDR1 ENHRY and CDR2 SYGVKD. The CDR3 consists of 14 residues. The table came from immunoSEQ multiplex PCR; TCRdb's copy has only in-frame clones and leaves some out. The table includes some 350,000 clones, approximately 89% detected once.

The receptor was derived from a man aged 30 to 39 who had recovered from COVID-19. Sequenced: PBMCs or T cells enriched from blood (not recorded which). This chain connects TRBV10-3 to TRBJ2-7, with 8 bases that match TRBD1. DNA for the CDR3: TGTGCCATCAGTTCCGGGACAGGCTTCTACGAGCAGTACTTC. Amino acids: CAISSGTGFYEQYF.